This entry lists 15 T cell receptor beta chains sequenced from one sample in a study of radiation and T cells in renal cell carcinoma. Time point described: baseline pretreatment blood. As for treatment: 15 Gy SBRT to primary tumor, nephrectomy 4 weeks later. Sequencing was performed with immunoSEQ multiplex PCR; in TCRdb, only in-frame clones are kept and a portion is missing. The table shows some 100,000 clones, with approximately 80% occurring only once. The starting material was blood, obtained from a patient whose treatment included radiotherapy and nephrectomy. These receptors were collected from a man in his 60s with renal cell carcinoma.

The chain uses TRBV5-1 and TRBJ2-5; D is ambiguous. CDR1 is SGHRS and CDR2 is YFSETQ in the germline V gene. This CDR3 has 16 amino acids. Trimming took off 1 base at V and 1 base at J, with 14 bases between the two ends. In nucleotides, the CDR3 is TGCGCCAGCAGCTTGAGGCCAGCAGCCCTCCAAGAGACCCAGTACTTC. It translates to CASSLRPAALQETQYF.

The J gene is TRBJ1-4, the V gene TRBV1; TRBD1 is the table's D call and was not checked against the DNA. TRBV1 corresponds to a pseudogene. This CDR3 comprises 13 residues. CDR3 protein: CTNYTGEWEKLFF. The DNA for the CDR3 is TGCACCAACTATACAGGGGAGTGGGAAAAACTGTTTTTT.

The genes are TRBV7-2 and TRBJ2-7; 11 bases fit TRBD2. Trimming took 6 bases from V and 2 from J; bases not matched to a gene: 9. The length of the CDR3 is 16 residues. From germline, CDR1 is SGHTA and CDR2 FQGNSA. The CDR3 DNA is TGTGCCAGCAGACCATCACTAGCGGGAGTCCCCTACGAGCAGTACTTC. This translates into CASRPSLAGVPYEQYF.

The chain employs TRBV5-6 and TRBJ1-2; 7 bases agree with TRBD1. Germline loops: CDR1 SGHDT, CDR2 YYEEEE. The CDR3 is 15 amino acids. Unmatched junction bases numbered 11, after V lost 5 bases and J lost 4 bases. CDR3 DNA: TGTGCCAGCAGATTACAAGGGGGCGAGGGCTATGGCTACACCTTC. Amino acid sequence: CASRLQGGEGYGYTF. Using reference TRBV5-6 and TRBJ1-2 for the parts outside the CDR3, the full variable domain is DAGVTQSPTHLIKTRGQQVTLRCSPKSGHDTVSWYQQALGQGPQFIFQYYEEEERQRGNFPDRFSGHQFPNYSSELNVNALLLGDSALYLCASRLQGGEGYGYTFGSGTRLTVV.

This clone was counted once. In nucleotides, the CDR3 is TGTGCCAGCACCAGGGGAGCGTTCCCTAATGAAAAACTGTTTTTT. Translating it yields CASTRGAFPNEKLFF. This chain uses TRBV6-1 with TRBJ1-4; D might be TRBD1 (6 bases). Germline loops: CDR1 MNHNS, CDR2 SASEGT. V was cut by 7 bases and J by 3 bases, with 15 bases left in between. The CDR3 extends over 15 amino acids.

This rearrangement joins TRBV5-1 to TRBJ2-5, with 8 bases identical to TRBD1. Unmatched junction bases numbered 1, after V lost 3 bases and J lost 0 bases. Germline V gives CDR1 SGHRS, CDR2 YFSETQ. This CDR3 spans 14 amino acids. CDR3 nucleotides: TGCGCCAGCAGCTGGACAGGGAACCAAGAGACCCAGTACTTC. Translated, it gives CASSWTGNQETQYF.

The chain uses TRBV6-5 and TRBJ1-1; 7 positions match TRBD1. There are 14 residues in the CDR3. The ends lost 8 bases at V and 3 bases at J; junction bases unmatched: 9. Germline lookup yields CDR1 MNHEY and CDR2 SVGAGI. In DNA, the CDR3 is TGTGCCAGCGCAACCCCAGGGGGATACACTGAAGCTTTCTTT. This codes for CASATPGGYTEAFF.

This chain links TRBV19 with TRBJ2-5; 8 bases map to TRBD2. Germline CDR1 reads LNHDA; CDR2 reads SQIVND (reference sequence). CDR3 length: 15 residues. The V segment lost 1 base and the J segment 5 bases; nucleotides outside the gene matches: 6. The CDR3 region has the DNA TGTGCCAGTAGTATAGGTGCGGGAGGAAGGGAGACCCAGTACTTC. Its translation is CASSIGAGGRETQYF. Looking up the rest from reference TRBV19 and TRBJ2-5 gives the full variable domain: DGGITQSPKYLFRKEGQNVTLSCEQNLNHDAMYWYRQDPGQGLRLIYYSQIVNDFQKGDIAEGYSVSREKKESFPLTVTSAQKNPTAFYLCASSIGAGGRETQYFGPGTRLLVL.

The rearrangement links TRBV4-2 to TRBJ2-7; weak D call: TRBD1 (6 bases). Germline CDR1 reads LGHNA; CDR2 reads YNFKEQ. The length of the CDR3 is 15 residues. V was pared by 1 base and J by 2 bases, with 12 bases between. The CDR3 DNA follows: TGTGCCAGCAGCCAAGGTTGGACAGTCGCCTACGAGCAGTACTTC. Translating gives CASSQGWTVAYEQYF.

V usage is TRBV29-1 and J usage is TRBJ2-5; 13 nucleotides line up with TRBD2. V lost 6 bases and J lost 5; bases outside the gene matches: 6. CDR3 size: 14 residues. Germline CDR1 is SQVTM and CDR2 is ANQGSEA. Here the CDR3 reads CSVRTSGSGETQYF. In DNA, the CDR3 is TGCAGCGTCCGGACTAGCGGGAGCGGGGAGACCCAGTACTTC. The full variable domain, rest sourced from reference TRBV29-1 and TRBJ2-5, is SAVISQKPSRDICQRGTSLTIQCQVDSQVTMMFWYRQQPGQSLTLIATANQGSEATYESGFVIDKFPISRPNLTFSTLTVSNMSPEDSSIYLCSVRTSGSGETQYFGPGTRLLVL.

This clone was counted between two and nine times. The rearrangement uses TRBV30 and TRBJ1-1; tentatively, D is TRBD1 (5 bases). CDR3 length: 15 amino acids. V lost 7 bases and J 4 bases, leaving 22 bases between the germline ends. In germline, CDR1 is GTSNPN, CDR2 SVGIG (reference sequence). The CDR3 protein is CASGGQAGGSTEAFF. In nucleotides, the CDR3 is TGTGCCTCTGGAGGCCAGGCTGGGGGTAGCACTGAAGCTTTCTTT.

The V and J genes are TRBV11-3 and TRBJ2-3; D might be TRBD2 (6 bases). This CDR3 comprises 14 residues. Trimming removed 5 bases at V and 2 bases at J, with 11 bases between. The germline V gene encodes CDR1 SGHNT and CDR2 YENEEA. The CDR3 DNA is TGTGCCAGCAGCAAAGGAGGGACCACAGATACGCAGTATTTT. This encodes CASSKGGTTDTQYF.

The sample holds a few counts of this clone. The V gene is TRBV5-1, the J gene TRBJ2-5, with 8 bases that match TRBD2. The trim removed 4 bases at V and 2 bases at J, leaving 13 bases unmatched. Germline CDR1 is SGHRS and CDR2 is YFSETQ. This CDR3 region has 17 residues. CDR3 sequence reads: CASSRSPSGSLQETQYF. Written as DNA, the CDR3 is TGCGCCAGCAGCCGATCCCCGAGCGGGAGTCTGCAAGAGACCCAGTACTTC.

The rearrangement uses TRBV7-3 and TRBJ2-3, with D possibly being TRBD2 (5 bases). Germline CDR1 SGHTA, CDR2 FQGTGA. The CDR3 extends over 15 amino acids. V gave up 2 bases and J gave up 0 bases, with 9 bases separating them. The DNA for the CDR3 is TGTGCCAGCAGCTTAGGGAGTGCTAGCACAGATACGCAGTATTTT. Translation: CASSLGSASTDTQYF.

The rearrangement joins TRBV30 to TRBJ2-7, with D unclear. The CDR3 sequence is 15 residues long. V was pared by 4 bases and J by 4 bases, with 20 bases between. CDR1 is GTSNPN, CDR2 SVGIG, per germline (reference sequence). CDR3 coding DNA: TGTGCCTGGACGAAGGATCCCATCTTGATTTACGAGCAGTACTTC. It codes for CAWTKDPILIYEQYF.